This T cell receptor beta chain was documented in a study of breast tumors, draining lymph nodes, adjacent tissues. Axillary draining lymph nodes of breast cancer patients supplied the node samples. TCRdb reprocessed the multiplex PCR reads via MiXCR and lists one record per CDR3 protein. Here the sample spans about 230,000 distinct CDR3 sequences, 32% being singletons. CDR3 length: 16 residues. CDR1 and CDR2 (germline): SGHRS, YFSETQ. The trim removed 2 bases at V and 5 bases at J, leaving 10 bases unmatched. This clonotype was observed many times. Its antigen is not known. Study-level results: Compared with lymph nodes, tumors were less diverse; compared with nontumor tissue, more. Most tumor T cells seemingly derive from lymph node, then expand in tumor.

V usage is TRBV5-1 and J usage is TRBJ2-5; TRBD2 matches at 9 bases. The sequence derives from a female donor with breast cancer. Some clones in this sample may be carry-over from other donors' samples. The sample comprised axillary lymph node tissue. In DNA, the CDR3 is TGCGCCAGCAGCTTAGGCGCGGGAGGGCCTTGGGAGACCCAGTACTTC. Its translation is CASSLGAGGPWETQYF.